The sequence of this T cell receptor beta chain was determined in a study of blood T cell repertoires in COVID-19. Study context: COVID-19 samples from acute and convalescent phases originated in the United States, Italy and Spain. Nucleic acid was either cDNA or gDNA, and it came from T cells, B-cell-depleted T cells, or PBMCs.

The trim removed 5 bases at V and 0 bases at J, leaving 3 bases unmatched. This CDR3 has 15 amino acids. The germline V gene encodes CDR1 SGHVS and CDR2 FNYEAQ. Authors' analysis steps: Amplifying reference gene primers gave estimates of nucleated cell counts. TCRdb keeps only in-frame clones here, not all; method: immunoSEQ multiplex PCR. V and J calls and clone size come straight from that table; D and trimming were deduced from the DNA. The table includes about 50,000 clones, over 75% detected once. The chain links TRBV7-6 to TRBJ2-1, with 8 bases fitting TRBD2. This sequence was found in a human donor in a cohort sampled during active COVID-19. Specimen: peripheral blood. Here the CDR3 DNA reads TGTGCCAGCAGCGTTAGCGGGACCTCCTACAATGAGCAGTTCTTC. The encoded protein is CASSVSGTSYNEQFF.